This T cell receptor beta chain was recovered during a study of molecular identifiers for immune sequencing clone quantification. To note about this clonotype: Its specificity is unknown.

Germline trimming cut 2 bases from V and 10 bases from J; bases unmatched to any gene: 13. Germline loops: CDR1 SGHRS, CDR2 YFSETQ. The CDR3 is 16 amino acids. TCRdb itself ran the PCR reads through MiXCR, one entry per CDR3 protein. This table has 85,000 to 100,000 distinct CDR3 sequences, 24% appearing once. Findings and caveats of the study: Among effectors, clones above 20 RNA copies held over 97% of molecules; among naive cells, under 1%. Investigators reportedly could detect spiked Jurkat TCR RNA from one cell among 980,000 or so naive cells.

In the sort, naive CD8 T cells were defined as CD8+CD4-CCR7+CD45RA+. Source material: naive CD8+ T cells from blood, with Jurkat cell RNA spiked in. Documented subset: FACS-sorted CD8+CD4-CCR7+CD45RA+ naive T cells. The receptor comes from a human donor in good health. Some libraries in this study had Jurkat cell RNA spiked in. The chain couples TRBV5-1 to TRBJ2-1; 9 bases agree with TRBD2. CDR3 DNA: TGCGCCAGCAGCTTCCCTAGCGGGGTCTTTATTGGGGAGCAGTTCTTC. Translating gives CASSFPSGVFIGEQFF.